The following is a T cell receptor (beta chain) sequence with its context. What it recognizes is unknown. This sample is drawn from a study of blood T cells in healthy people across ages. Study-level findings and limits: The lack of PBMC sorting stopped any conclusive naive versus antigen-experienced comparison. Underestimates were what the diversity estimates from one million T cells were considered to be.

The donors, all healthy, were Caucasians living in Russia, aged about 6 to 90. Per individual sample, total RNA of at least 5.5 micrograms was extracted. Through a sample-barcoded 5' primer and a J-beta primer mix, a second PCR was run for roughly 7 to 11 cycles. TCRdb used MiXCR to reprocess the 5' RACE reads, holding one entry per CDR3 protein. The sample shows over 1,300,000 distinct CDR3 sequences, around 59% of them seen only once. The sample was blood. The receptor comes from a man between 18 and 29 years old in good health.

The CDR3 sequence is CASSQPYGANVLTF. DNA for the CDR3: TGCGCCAGCAGCCAACCATACGGGGCCAACGTCCTGACTTTC. The chain is built from TRBV4-1 and TRBJ2-6; D not resolved. CDR1 is MGHRA and CDR2 is YSYEKL in the germline V gene. This CDR3 contains 14 residues. Trimming stripped 2 bases from V and 4 bases from J, with 6 bases between.